The rows below give T cell receptor beta chains drawn from one sample of a study of shared clonotypes between healthy human individuals. The data were produced by immunoSEQ multiplex PCR, yet TCRdb's version contains in-frame clones alone and is incomplete. The sample has 950,000 to 1,200,000 clones; 70% to 80% are singletons. The sample comprised memory CD4+ T cells from PBMCs. The receptors shown here come from a man aged 18-30 years in good health. Some clones in this sample may be carry-over from other donors' samples. The CDR3 runs from the conserved cysteine through the conserved F or W. Each record gives: V gene, clone size, D gene, J gene, CDR3 length, CDR3 protein, CDR3 DNA. A D gene is named only where the DNA matches it firmly. Size values are once, few and many counts, or a class for expanded clones, and some rows have none.

TRBV15	NA	NA	TRBJ1-2	12	CATSREGYGYTF	TGTGCCACCAGCAGAGAGGGCTATGGCTACACCTTC
TRBV5-1	NA	TRBD2	TRBJ2-3	16	CASSLVVAGGPDTQYF	TGCGCCAGCAGCTTGGTGGTCGCGGGAGGACCAGATACGCAGTATTTT
TRBV19	NA	NA	TRBJ1-5	15	CASSIGTISNQPQHF	TGTGCCAGTAGTATCGGGACAATTAGCAATCAGCCCCAGCATTTT
TRBV6-1	many	NA	TRBJ2-7	11	CASSATYEQYF	TGTGCCAGCAGTGCCACCTACGAGCAGTACTTC
TRBV7-3	NA	TRBD2	TRBJ2-1	16	CASSLMGGLAYNEQFF	TGTGCCAGCAGCTTAATGGGAGGGTTGGCCTACAATGAGCAGTTCTTC
TRBV6-6	NA	NA	TRBJ2-3	12	CASSYSRDTQYF	TGTGCCAGCAGTTACTCACGAGATACGCAGTATTTT
TRBV6-1	NA	NA	TRBJ2-4	14	CASILGAEGGIQYF	TGTGCCAGCATCCTCGGAGCGGAGGGGGGCATTCAGTACTTC
TRBV7-2	NA	NA	TRBJ2-5	15	CASSLDPTISETQYF	TGTGCCAGCAGCTTGGACCCGACGATATCGGAGACCCAGTACTTC
TRBV28	NA	TRBD1	TRBJ1-5	13	CASSPDRVRPQHF	TGTGCCAGCAGTCCTGACAGGGTCCGGCCCCAGCATTTT
TRBV5-1	NA	NA	TRBJ1-5	13	CASSLEVDQPQHF	TGCGCCAGCAGCTTGGAAGTGGATCAGCCCCAGCATTTT
TRBV28	NA	TRBD1	TRBJ2-7	19	CASSSAAGTGVAVGYEQYF	TGTGCCAGCAGTTCTGCCGCCGGGACAGGGGTAGCCGTCGGCTACGAGCAGTACTTC
TRBV5-1	NA	TRBD2	TRBJ2-7	15	CASSPGGSRSYEQYF	TGCGCCAGCAGCCCGGGAGGGAGTCGCTCCTACGAGCAGTACTTC
TRBV6-1	NA	NA	TRBJ1-1	14	CASSPLTGLEKAFF	TGTGCCAGCAGTCCTCTGACGGGTTTGGAAAAAGCTTTCTTT
TRBV7-3	NA	NA	TRBJ2-3	16	CASSLSPRGAGGTQYF	TGTGCCAGCAGCTTAAGTCCGAGAGGGGCAGGTGGTACGCAGTATTTT
TRBV27	NA	NA	TRBJ2-1	11	CASTLEGEQFF	TGTGCCAGCACCCTTGAGGGTGAGCAGTTCTTC
TRBV28	NA	NA	TRBJ2-1	15	CASSFNSGWNNEQFF	TGTGCCAGCAGTTTTAACAGCGGGTGGAACAATGAGCAGTTCTTC
TRBV5-1	NA	TRBD1	TRBJ2-1	15	CASSLGGQGYNEQFF	TGCGCCAGCAGCTTGGGGGGACAGGGGTACAATGAGCAGTTCTTC
TRBV5-4	NA	TRBD1	TRBJ1-4	14	CASSPGGENEKLFF	TGTGCCAGCAGCCCAGGGGGGGAAAATGAAAAACTGTTTTTT
TRBV28	NA	NA	TRBJ2-2	16	CASSLFLHQTRGELFF	TGTGCCAGCAGTTTGTTTCTCCACCAGACAAGGGGGGAGCTGTTTTTT
TRBV15	NA	NA	TRBJ2-1	15	CATSARLLEGNEQFF	TGTGCCACCAGCGCCAGACTCCTCGAGGGCAATGAGCAGTTCTTC
TRBV29-1	NA	NA	TRBJ1-1	14	CSVASGASNTKAFF	NA
TRBV28	NA	NA	TRBJ2-7	16	CASSSIARGRVYEQYF	TGTGCCAGCAGTTCGATTGCCCGGGGCCGGGTCTACGAGCAGTACTTC